This T cell receptor beta chain was retrieved from a study of T cell repertoires in cytomegalovirus infection. For the study at large: Use of recently identified HLA-C-restricted and well-studied HLA-B-restricted CMV epitopes was part of the study. Indicated by public TCR beta signatures were CMV infection and matching HLA type. The study, taken as a whole, reports: Carriers of CMV and the relevant HLA type were discriminated by public TCR beta frequency.

The germline V gene encodes CDR1 SEHNR and CDR2 FQNEAQ (reference sequence). This CDR3 has 15 residues. V lost 3 bases, J lost 5 bases, and 9 bases stayed unmatched. This clonotype was detected a few times. Its antigen is undetermined. TCRdb re-derived calls from the reads in MiXCR, one entry per CDR3 protein. The top ten clones hold approximately 80% of a sample with 27,000 or so distinct CDR3 sequences, about 20% of them seen once. Sequences were derived from CD8+ T cells from cultured PBMCs, sampled from culture after CMV antigen stimulation. The source of this sequence is a human donor in good health (CMV status not recorded). Some clones in this sample may be carry-over from other donors' samples. The rearrangement joins TRBV7-9 to TRBJ1-2; 7 bases agree with TRBD1. The CDR3 here is CASSFNPGGRYGYTF. CDR3 nucleotide sequence: TGTGCCAGCAGCTTTAACCCAGGGGGAAGATATGGCTACACCTTC.